The T cell receptor beta chain described here comes from a study of blood T cell repertoires in COVID-19. Across the study: The study drew acute and convalescent COVID-19 samples from the United States, Italy and Spain. PBMCs, B-cell-depleted T cells, or T cells provided the cDNA or gDNA that made up the material.

The V gene's germline CDR1 is MGHRA and CDR2 YSYEKL. The ends lost 0 bases at V and 7 bases at J; junction bases unmatched: 9. The CDR3 is 15 amino acids. How the authors handled the data: Quantification of nucleated cells was approximated via reference gene primer amplification. Sequenced by immunoSEQ multiplex PCR; TCRdb stores in-frame clones only, minus some. V and J calls and clone size follow that table, whereas D and trimming were derived from the DNA. Among approximately 98,000 clones listed, around 80% were seen once. The chain joins TRBV4-1 to TRBJ2-7; 7 bases map to TRBD2. The receptor was derived from a man at least 80 years old with acute or convalescent COVID-19. The sequencing sample was made of peripheral blood. CDR3 sequence (DNA): TGCGCCAGCAGCCAAGATCGCCCAGGGAGGGGAGAGCAGTACTTC. Translation: CASSQDRPGRGEQYF.